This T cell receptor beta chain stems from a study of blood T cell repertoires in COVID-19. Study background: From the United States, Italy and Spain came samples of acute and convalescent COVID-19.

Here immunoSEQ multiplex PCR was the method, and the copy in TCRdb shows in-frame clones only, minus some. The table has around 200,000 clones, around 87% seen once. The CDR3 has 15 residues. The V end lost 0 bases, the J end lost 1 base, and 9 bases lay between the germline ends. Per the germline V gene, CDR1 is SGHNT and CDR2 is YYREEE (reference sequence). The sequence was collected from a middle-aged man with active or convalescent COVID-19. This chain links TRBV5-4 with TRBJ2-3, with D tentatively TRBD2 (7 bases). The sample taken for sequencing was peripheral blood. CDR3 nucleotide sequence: TGTGCCAGCAGCTTGGCGGGGGGCCGCACAGATACGCAGTATTTT. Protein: CASSLAGGRTDTQYF. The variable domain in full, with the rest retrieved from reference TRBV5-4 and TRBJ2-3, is ETGVTQSPTHLIKTRGQQVTLRCSSQSGHNTVSWYQQALGQGPQFIFQYYREEENGRGNFPPRFSGLQFPNYSSELNVNALELDDSALYLCASSLAGGRTDTQYFGPGTRLTVL.